Presented here are 4 T cell receptor beta chains from one specimen sequenced in a study of human T cells and chemical hapten exposure. MiXCR, applied by TCRdb to the RACE reads, yields one record per CDR3 protein. Here the sample spans fewer than 55,000 distinct CDR3 sequences, 9% to 10% being singletons. Time point here: patch test 3, about 24 weeks after DPC sensitization. As for treatment: therapeutic diphenylcyclopropenone sensitization with weekly scalp DPC. Sequenced here: whole blood, sampled in connection with sensitization to the hapten diphenylcyclopropenone (DPC). Receptors were obtained from a woman aged 40 to 55 with alopecia areata. Some clones in this sample may be carry-over from other donors' samples.

The chain carries TRBV6-1 and TRBJ1-1, with 8 bases lining up with TRBD1. The germline gives CDR1 MNHNS, CDR2 SASEGT. This CDR3 spans 14 amino acids. The V and J ends lost 4 bases and 3 bases, in that order; junction bases with no gene match: 4. CDR3 DNA sequence: TGTGCCAGCAGTGTGTCACAGGGGGACACTGAAGCTTTCTTT. Translating it yields CASSVSQGDTEAFF.

In this sample, this clonotype turned up many times. V is TRBV20-1 and J is TRBJ2-5; 8 bases match TRBD2. After removal of 3 bases from V and 4 bases from J, the junction contained 1 base not matched to a gene. Germline V gene lookup returns CDR1 DFQATT and CDR2 SNEGSKA (reference sequence). The CDR3 consists of 12 residues. The CDR3 region is CSASGGAETQYF. For the CDR3, the DNA is TGCAGTGCTAGCGGGGGGGCAGAGACCCAGTACTTC.

Ten or more counts support this clonotype. This sequence joins TRBV7-3 and TRBJ1-2; 7 nucleotides agree with TRBD1. V shed 4 bases and J 1 base; nucleotides not matched to a gene: 6. Germline loops: CDR1 SGHTA, CDR2 FQGTGA. The CDR3 is made up of 15 amino acids. CDR3 sequence reads: CASSSARGDNYGYTF. The CDR3, as DNA: TGTGCCAGCAGCTCCGCCAGGGGGGATAACTATGGCTACACCTTC.

The chain couples TRBV19 to TRBJ2-5; TRBD2 is a possible D gene (6 bases). Trimming took 1 base from V and 2 from J, leaving 8 bases between them. The CDR3 length is 14 residues. Per the germline V gene, CDR1 is LNHDA and CDR2 is SQIVND (reference sequence). As DNA, the CDR3 is TGTGCCAGTAGTATAGTCGGAGGGCAAGAGACCCAGTACTTC. Its translation: CASSIVGGQETQYF.